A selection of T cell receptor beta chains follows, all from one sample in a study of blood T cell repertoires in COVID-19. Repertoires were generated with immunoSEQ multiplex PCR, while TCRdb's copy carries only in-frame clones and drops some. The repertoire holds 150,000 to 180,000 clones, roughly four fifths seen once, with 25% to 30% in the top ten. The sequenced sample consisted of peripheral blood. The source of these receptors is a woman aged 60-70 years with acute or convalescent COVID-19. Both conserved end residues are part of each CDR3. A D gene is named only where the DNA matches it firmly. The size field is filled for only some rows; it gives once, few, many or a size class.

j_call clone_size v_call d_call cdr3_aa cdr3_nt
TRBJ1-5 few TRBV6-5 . CASNLGAHQPQHF TGTGCCAGCAATCTAGGGGCTCATCAGCCCCAGCATTTT
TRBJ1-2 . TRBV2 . CASTERPNGYTF TGTGCCAGCACAGAGCGTCCGAATGGCTACACCTTC
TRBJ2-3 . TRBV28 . CASSLKAGGTDTQYF TGTGCCAGCAGTTTAAAGGCAGGGGGCACAGATACGCAGTATTTT
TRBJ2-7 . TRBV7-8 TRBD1 CASSPQGVAYEQYF TGTGCCAGCAGCCCCCAGGGGGTCGCCTACGAGCAGTACTTC
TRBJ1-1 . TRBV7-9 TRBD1 CASSIWTGVNTEAFF TGTGCCAGCAGCATTTGGACAGGGGTGAACACTGAAGCTTTCTTT
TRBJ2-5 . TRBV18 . CASSPGETQYF TGTGCCAGCTCACCAGGCGAGACCCAGTACTTC
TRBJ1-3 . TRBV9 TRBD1 CASSSPTGEGNTIYF TGTGCCAGCAGCTCACCGACAGGGGAAGGAAACACCATATATTTT
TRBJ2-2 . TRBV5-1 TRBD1 CASSPGQPNTGELFF TGCGCCAGCAGCCCGGGACAGCCGAACACCGGGGAGCTGTTTTTT
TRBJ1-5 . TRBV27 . CASSPSGSRYDQPQHF TGTGCCAGCAGCCCGTCCGGGTCTAGGTACGATCAGCCCCAGCATTTT
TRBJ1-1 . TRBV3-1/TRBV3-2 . CASSQRGANTEAFF TGTGCCAGCAGCCAAAGAGGAGCGAACACTGAAGCTTTCTTT